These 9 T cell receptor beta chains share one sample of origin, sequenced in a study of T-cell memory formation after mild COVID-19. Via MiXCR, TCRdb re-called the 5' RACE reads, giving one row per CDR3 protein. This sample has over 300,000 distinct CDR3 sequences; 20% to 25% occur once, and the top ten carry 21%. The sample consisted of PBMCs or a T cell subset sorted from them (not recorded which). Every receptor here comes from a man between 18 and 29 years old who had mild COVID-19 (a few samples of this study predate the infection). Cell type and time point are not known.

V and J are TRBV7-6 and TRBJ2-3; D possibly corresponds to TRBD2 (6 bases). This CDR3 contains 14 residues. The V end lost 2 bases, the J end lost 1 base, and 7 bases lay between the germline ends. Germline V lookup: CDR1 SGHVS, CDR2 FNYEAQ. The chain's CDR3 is CASSLRERTDTQYF. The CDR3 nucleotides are TGTGCCAGCAGCTTACGGGAGCGCACAGATACGCAGTATTTT.

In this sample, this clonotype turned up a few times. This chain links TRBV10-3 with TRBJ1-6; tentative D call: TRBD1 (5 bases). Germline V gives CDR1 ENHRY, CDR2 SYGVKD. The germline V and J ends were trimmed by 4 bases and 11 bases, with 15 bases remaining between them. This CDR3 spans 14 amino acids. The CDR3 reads CAISGSVGETPLHF. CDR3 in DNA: TGTGCCATCAGTGGCTCTGTGGGGGAAACACCCCTCCACTTT.

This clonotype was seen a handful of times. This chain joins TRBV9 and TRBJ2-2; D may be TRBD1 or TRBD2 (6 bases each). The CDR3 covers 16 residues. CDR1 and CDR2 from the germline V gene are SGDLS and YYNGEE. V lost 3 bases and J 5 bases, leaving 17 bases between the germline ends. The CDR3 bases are TGTGCCAGCAGCGAGGGGGTAGCGGCCCTAACCGGGGAGCTGTTTTTT. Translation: CASSEGVAALTGELFF.

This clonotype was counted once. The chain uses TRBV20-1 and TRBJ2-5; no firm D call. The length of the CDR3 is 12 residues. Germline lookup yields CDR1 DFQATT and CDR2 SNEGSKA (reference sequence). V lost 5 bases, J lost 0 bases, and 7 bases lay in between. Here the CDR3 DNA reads TGCAGTGCTTTGACCAACCAAGAGACCCAGTACTTC. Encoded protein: CSALTNQETQYF.

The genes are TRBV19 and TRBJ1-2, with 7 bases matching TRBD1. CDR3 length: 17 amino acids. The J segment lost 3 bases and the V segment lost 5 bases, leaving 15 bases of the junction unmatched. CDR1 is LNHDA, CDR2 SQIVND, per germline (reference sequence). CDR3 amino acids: CASSVSRDSGPDYGYTF. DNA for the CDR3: TGTGCCAGTAGTGTATCACGGGACAGCGGTCCGGACTATGGCTACACCTTC.

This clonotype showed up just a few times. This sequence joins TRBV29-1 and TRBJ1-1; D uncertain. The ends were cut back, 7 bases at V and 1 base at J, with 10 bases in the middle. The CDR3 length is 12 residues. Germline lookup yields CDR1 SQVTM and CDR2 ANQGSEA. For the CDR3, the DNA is TGCAGCGGCCAGACTCAGAACACTGAAGCTTTCTTT. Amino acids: CSGQTQNTEAFF.

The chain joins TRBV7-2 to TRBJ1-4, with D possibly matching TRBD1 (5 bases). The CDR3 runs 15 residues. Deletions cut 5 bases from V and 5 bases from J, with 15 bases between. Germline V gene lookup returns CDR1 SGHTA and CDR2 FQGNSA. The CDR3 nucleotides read TGTGCCAGCAGCCCGCGACAGCTTCAAAATGAAAAACTGTTTTTT. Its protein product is CASSPRQLQNEKLFF.

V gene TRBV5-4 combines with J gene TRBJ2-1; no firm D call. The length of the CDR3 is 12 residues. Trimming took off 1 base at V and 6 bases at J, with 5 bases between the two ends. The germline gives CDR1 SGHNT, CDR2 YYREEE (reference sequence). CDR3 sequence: CASSLYSNEQFF. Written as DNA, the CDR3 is TGTGCCAGCAGCTTGTACAGCAATGAGCAGTTCTTC.

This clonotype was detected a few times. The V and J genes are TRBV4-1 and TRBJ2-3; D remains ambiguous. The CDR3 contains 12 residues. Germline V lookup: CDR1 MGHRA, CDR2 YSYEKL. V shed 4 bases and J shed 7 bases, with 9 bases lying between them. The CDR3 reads CASSLSANTQYF. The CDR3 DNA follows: TGCGCCAGCAGCCTTTCAGCTAATACGCAGTATTTT.